Listed below are T cell receptor beta chains from one sample, sequenced in a study of blood T cell repertoires in COVID-19. This table comes from immunoSEQ multiplex PCR, and its TCRdb copy is limited to in-frame clones, with some not included. Here the sample spans about 69,000 clones, roughly three quarters being singletons. The specimen was peripheral blood. These receptor sequences come from a man in his fifties or sixties with acute or convalescent COVID-19. CDR3s include the opening cysteine and the closing phenylalanine or tryptophan. The D gene is left open where the match is weak. Clone size is not always given. Where it is, it says once, few, many or a class for expanded clones.

>-|TRBJ2-3|TRBD2|TRBV29-1
TGCAGCGTTGAAGATCCAGCGGGGGGTGGGTGTTTT
CSVEDPAGGGCF
>-|TRBJ1-2|-|TRBV7-8
TGTGCCAGCAGCCCAGGGTCGGCAGGATACGGCTACACCTTC
CASSPGSAGYGYTF
>-|TRBJ2-1|-|TRBV19
TGTGCCAGTAGTGTACAGGGTTCTGATGAGCAGTTCTTC
CASSVQGSDEQFF
>-|TRBJ2-7|TRBD2|TRBV3-1/TRBV3-2
TGTGCCAGCAGCCCCCTACCGAGCGGGGGGCGCTCCTACGAGCAGTACTTC
CASSPLPSGGRSYEQYF
>-|TRBJ2-3|-|TRBV29-1
TGCAGCGTTGAAGACAACACAGATACGCAGTATTTT
CSVEDNTDTQYF
>-|TRBJ2-4|TRBD2|TRBV15
TGTGCCACCAGCCGCCCGGTAGCGGGGAACAAAAACATTCAGTACTTC
CATSRPVAGNKNIQYF
>once|TRBJ1-1|TRBD1|TRBV2
TGTGCCAGCAGTTCGGGACAGGGTGTCACTGAAGCTTTCTTT
CASSSGQGVTEAFF
>-|TRBJ1-1|TRBD1|TRBV5-1
TGCGCCAGCAGCTTGGAGGGGGCAGTCACTGAAGCTTTCTTT
CASSLEGAVTEAFF
>-|TRBJ1-6|TRBD1|TRBV5-8
TGTGCCAGCAGCTTCTCGGAGGGGGCTAGGAATAATTCACCCCTCCACTTT
CASSFSEGARNNSPLHF
>-|TRBJ2-3|-|TRBV6-2/TRBV6-3
TGTGCCAGCAGTTACGAGGGTAGCACAGATACGCAGTATTTT
CASSYEGSTDTQYF
>-|TRBJ1-2|-|TRBV4-1
TGCGCCAGCAGCCAGCCAAACAGGGAATTGGCCTTC
CASSQPNRELAF
>-|TRBJ2-6|-|TRBV29-1
TGCAGCGTTGAAGGATCTGGGGACTCGGGGGCCAACGTCCTGACTTTC
CSVEGSGDSGANVLTF
>-|TRBJ2-2|TRBD1|TRBV5-3
TGTGCCAGAAGCCTGGACAGGGTAATCGGGGAGCTGTTTTTT
CARSLDRVIGELFF
>-|TRBJ1-3|-|TRBV6-5
TGTGCCAGCCGGGACACCAGCCGCCCCATATATTTT
CASRDTSRPIYF
>-|TRBJ2-7|TRBD2|TRBV3-1/TRBV3-2
TGTGCCAGCTTCGGACTAGCGGGGACCTCCTACGAGCAGTACTTC
CASFGLAGTSYEQYF
>-|TRBJ1-3|-|TRBV7-9
TGTGCCAGCAGGCCGGGATCCTCTGGAAACACCATATATTTT
CASRPGSSGNTIYF
>-|TRBJ2-1|TRBD2|TRBV5-6
TGTGCCAGCAGCTCGCTAGCGGGGGGGCCCCGAGAGCAGTTCTTC
CASSSLAGGPREQFF
>-|TRBJ2-5|-|TRBV7-9
TGTGCCAGCAGCTTAGAGGCTAGCATGGAGACCCAGTACTTC
CASSLEASMETQYF
>few|TRBJ1-2|-|TRBV10-1
TGCGCCAGCGGCAGGGATGGCTACACCTTC
CASGRDGYTF
>-|TRBJ1-5|-|TRBV9
TGTGCCAGCAGCGTAGCAGGGGACAATCAGCCCCAGCATTTT
CASSVAGDNQPQHF
>-|TRBJ2-2|-|TRBV7-2
TGTGCCAGCAGCTCGTTCGAGGTGCACCGGGAGCTGTTTTTT
CASSSFEVHRELFF
>few|TRBJ1-5|-|TRBV7-2
TGTGCCAGCAGCTCCGGGGGTGGCCCCCAGCATTTT
CASSSGGGPQHF
>-|TRBJ2-7|-|TRBV4-1
TGCGCCAGCAGCCAAGAAGGCGCGGGCAGTAGCTCCTACGAGCAGTACTTC
CASSQEGAGSSSYEQYF
>-|TRBJ1-1|TRBD1|TRBV27
TGTGCCAGCAGCTACATTGACAGGGGACCTGAAGCTTTCTTT
CASSYIDRGPEAFF
>-|TRBJ2-5|TRBD1|TRBV5-1
TGCGCCAGCAGCTTGGCAGGACAGGGCCAAGAGACCCAGTACTTC
CASSLAGQGQETQYF
>-|TRBJ1-6|-|TRBV6-1
TGTGCCAGCAGTGAATCGGGTTTCTATAATTCACCCCTCCACTTT
CASSESGFYNSPLHF
>-|TRBJ1-1|TRBD1|TRBV28
TGTGCCAGCAGTCGGGACAGGGGCACTGAAGCTTTCTTT
CASSRDRGTEAFF
>-|TRBJ1-1|-|TRBV18
TGTGCCAGCTCACCGCCCCGGGGGAACACTGAAGCTTTCTTT
CASSPPRGNTEAFF
>-|TRBJ1-4|-|TRBV5-1
TGCGCCAGCAGCCCGACTCTAAGACAAGGGGCAGCTAATGAAAAACTGTTTTTT
CASSPTLRQGAANEKLFF
>-|TRBJ1-6|-|TRBV4-1
TGCGCCAGCAGCCAAGAAAGAGGGGGTTCACCCCTCCACTTT
CASSQERGGSPLHF
>-|TRBJ1-2|TRBD1|TRBV27
TGTGCCAGCAGTTCCCTCGCGGGTGAGGGGGCAGCCTATGGCTACACCTTC
CASSSLAGEGAAYGYTF
>-|TRBJ2-7|-|TRBV11-2
TGTGCCAGCAGCCCCATCCGGCGGGGTCGGGGCTTAGGGTCCTACGAGCAGTACTTC
CASSPIRRGRGLGSYEQYF
>-|TRBJ2-3|TRBD2|TRBV4-1
TGCGCCAGCAGCCAAGAAGCTAGCGGGGGGGGTACGCAGTATTTT
CASSQEASGGGTQYF
>-|TRBJ1-2|-|TRBV5-8
TGTGCCAGCAGCCCCCGCGGGAGTGGCTACACCTTC
CASSPRGSGYTF
>-|TRBJ2-5|TRBD1|TRBV29-1
TGCAGCGTTGATAACCGGGACAGGGTTGGGGTGACCCAGTACTTC
CSVDNRDRVGVTQYF
>-|TRBJ2-1|TRBD2|TRBV4-3
TGCGCCAGCAGCCTGGGACTACCCTACAATGAGCAGTTCTTC
CASSLGLPYNEQFF
>-|TRBJ2-2|-|TRBV7-2
TGTGCCAGCAGCTTATCTCAGGGAACCGGGGAGCTGTTTTTT
CASSLSQGTGELFF
>once|TRBJ2-4|TRBD2|TRBV6-5
TGTGCCAGCAGTTCGACATCCGGACTAGCGGGTGACATTCAGTACTTC
CASSSTSGLAGDIQYF
>-|TRBJ2-5|TRBD1|TRBV6-2/TRBV6-3
TGTGCCAGCAGTTCCCATCAGACAGGGCAAGAGACCCAGTACTTC
CASSSHQTGQETQYF
>few|TRBJ1-5|-|TRBV7-2
TGTGCCAGCAGCTCCGAGTACAATCAGCCCCAGCATTTT
CASSSEYNQPQHF
>few|TRBJ1-2|-|TRBV4-1
TGCGCCAGCAGCCAGTCGGGACTCTATGGCTACACCTTC
CASSQSGLYGYTF
>-|TRBJ2-3|-|TRBV4-3
TGCGCCAGCAGCCCTGGACTACCCACTTCAGATACGCAGTATTTT
CASSPGLPTSDTQYF
>-|TRBJ1-4|-|TRBV9
TGTGCCAGCAGCGTAGGGTACAGCGGTCCCCGAGGCTCCGAAAAACTGTTTTTT
CASSVGYSGPRGSEKLFF
>-|TRBJ2-7|-|TRBV7-6
TGTGCCAGCAGCTTAGACCCAGACAGGACCTCCGAGCAGTACTTC
CASSLDPDRTSEQYF
>-|TRBJ1-2|TRBD1|TRBV7-9
TGTGCCAGCAGCTTAGAGACAGGGTCGGCCTATGGCTACACCTTC
CASSLETGSAYGYTF
>many|TRBJ1-6|-|TRBV11-2
TGTGCCAGCAGCTTAGAACAGGGAAATTCACCCCTCCACTTT
CASSLEQGNSPLHF
>-|TRBJ1-2|TRBD1|TRBV4-3
TGCGCCAGCAGCCCAGATTTACAGGGGGCGCGACGCACCTTC
CASSPDLQGARRTF
>-|TRBJ1-5|-|TRBV7-8
TGTGCCAGCAGCGAGGCTAATAGCAATCAGCCCCAGCATTTT
CASSEANSNQPQHF
>-|TRBJ2-7|-|TRBV5-1
TGCGCCAGCAGCCCCCACAGGGTCCGAGGTCACGAGCAGTACTTC
CASSPHRVRGHEQYF
>-|TRBJ1-4|TRBD1|TRBV5-4
TGTGCCAGCAGCTTGCGACAGGGAGTCACCCCCACCTTT
CASSLRQGVTPTF
>-|TRBJ2-1|-|TRBV19
TGTGCCAGTAACGCACGACAGGGACTGGGCAATGAGCAGTTCTTC
CASNARQGLGNEQFF
>-|TRBJ2-1|TRBD1|TRBV7-2
TGTGCCACCGCCCAGGGGACAGTCTACAATGAGCAGTTCTTC
CATAQGTVYNEQFF
>few|TRBJ1-4|TRBD1|TRBV10-2
TGCGCCAGCAGTGAGAGGACAGGGGGCCGAGAAAAACTGTTTTTT
CASSERTGGREKLFF
>-|TRBJ1-3|TRBD1|TRBV6-5
TGTGCCAGCAGTTCCTCCGGGACAGGGGCCGGCACCATATATTTT
CASSSSGTGAGTIYF
>-|TRBJ2-1|TRBD2|TRBV5-4
TGTGCCAGCAGCTTTAGCGGGGGGTCCTACAATGAGCAGTTCTTC
CASSFSGGSYNEQFF
>once|TRBJ1-5|-|TRBV10-3
TGTGCCATCAGGAACAGGCCTGAGGAGCCCCAGCATTTT
CAIRNRPEEPQHF